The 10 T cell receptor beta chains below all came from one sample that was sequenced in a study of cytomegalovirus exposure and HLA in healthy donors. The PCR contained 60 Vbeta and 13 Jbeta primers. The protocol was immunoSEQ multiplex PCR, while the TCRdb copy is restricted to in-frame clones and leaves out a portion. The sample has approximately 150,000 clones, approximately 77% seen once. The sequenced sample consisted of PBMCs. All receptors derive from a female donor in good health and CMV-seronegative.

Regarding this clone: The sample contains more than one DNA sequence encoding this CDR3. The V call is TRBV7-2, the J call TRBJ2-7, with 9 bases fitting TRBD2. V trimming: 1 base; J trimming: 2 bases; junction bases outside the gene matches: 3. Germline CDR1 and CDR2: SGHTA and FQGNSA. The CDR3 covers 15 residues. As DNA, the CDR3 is TGTGCCAGCAGCTTAGTTCTAGCGGGACCCTACGAGCAGTACTTC. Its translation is CASSLVLAGPYEQYF.

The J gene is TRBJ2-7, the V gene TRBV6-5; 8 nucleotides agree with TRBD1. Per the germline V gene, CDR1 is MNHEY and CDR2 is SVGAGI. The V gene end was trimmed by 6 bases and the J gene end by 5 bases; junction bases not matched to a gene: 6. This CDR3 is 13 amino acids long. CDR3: CASSKTGVHEQYF. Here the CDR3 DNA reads TGTGCCAGCAGCAAGACAGGGGTCCACGAGCAGTACTTC.

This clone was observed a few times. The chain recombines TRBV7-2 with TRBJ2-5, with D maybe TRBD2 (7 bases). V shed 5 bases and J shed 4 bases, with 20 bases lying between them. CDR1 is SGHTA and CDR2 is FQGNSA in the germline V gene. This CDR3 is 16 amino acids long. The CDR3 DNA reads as TGTGCCAGCAGCACAAACGCCCGCCGGGGGGCAGAGACCCAGTACTTC. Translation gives CASSTNARRGAETQYF.

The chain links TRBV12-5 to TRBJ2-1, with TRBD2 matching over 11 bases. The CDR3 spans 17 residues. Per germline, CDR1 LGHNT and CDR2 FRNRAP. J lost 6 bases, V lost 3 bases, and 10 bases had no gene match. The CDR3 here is CASGFLAGGLGGNEQFF. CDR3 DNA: TGTGCTAGTGGTTTCCTAGCGGGAGGCCTCGGCGGCAATGAGCAGTTCTTC.

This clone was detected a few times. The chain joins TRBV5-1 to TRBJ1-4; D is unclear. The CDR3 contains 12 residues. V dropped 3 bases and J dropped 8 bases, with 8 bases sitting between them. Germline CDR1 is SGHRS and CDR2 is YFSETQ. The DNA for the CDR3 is TGCGCCAGCAGCTCCACACCCGAAAAACTGTTTTTT. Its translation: CASSSTPEKLFF.

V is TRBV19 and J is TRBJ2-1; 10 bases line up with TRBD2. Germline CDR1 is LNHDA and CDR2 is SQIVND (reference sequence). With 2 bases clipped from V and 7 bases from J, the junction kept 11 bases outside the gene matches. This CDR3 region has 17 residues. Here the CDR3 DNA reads TGTGCCAGTAGTATAAGCTTAGCGGGGGGATACTTGAATGAGCAGTTCTTC. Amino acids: CASSISLAGGYLNEQFF.

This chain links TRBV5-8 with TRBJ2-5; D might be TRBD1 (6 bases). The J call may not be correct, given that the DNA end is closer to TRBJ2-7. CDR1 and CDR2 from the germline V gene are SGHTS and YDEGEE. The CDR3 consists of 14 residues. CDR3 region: CASRKGDRSYEQYF. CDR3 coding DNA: TGTGCCAGCAGGAAGGGGGACCGGTCCTACGAGCAGTACTTC.

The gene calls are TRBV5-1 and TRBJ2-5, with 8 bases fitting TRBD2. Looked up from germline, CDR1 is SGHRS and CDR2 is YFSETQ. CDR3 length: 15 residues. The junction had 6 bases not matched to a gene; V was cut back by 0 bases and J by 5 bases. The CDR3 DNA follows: TGCGCCAGCAGCTTGGCCGGGGGGGGAGTGGAGACCCAGTACTTC. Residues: CASSLAGGGVETQYF.

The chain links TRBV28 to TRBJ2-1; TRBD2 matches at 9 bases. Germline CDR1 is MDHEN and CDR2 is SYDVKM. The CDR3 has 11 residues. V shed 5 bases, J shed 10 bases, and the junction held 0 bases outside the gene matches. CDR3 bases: TGTGCCAGCAGTGCGGGGGGGGAGCAGTTCTTC. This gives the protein CASSAGGEQFF.

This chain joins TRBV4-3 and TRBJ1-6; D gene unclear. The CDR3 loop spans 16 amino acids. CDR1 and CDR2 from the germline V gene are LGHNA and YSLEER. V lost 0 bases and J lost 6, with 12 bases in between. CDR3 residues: CASSQDGEMGNSPLHF. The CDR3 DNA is TGCGCCAGCAGCCAAGACGGAGAAATGGGTAATTCACCCCTCCACTTT.